This T cell receptor (beta chain) comes out of a study of blood T cell repertoires in COVID-19. About the research overall: In each case, the material was cDNA or gDNA derived from T cells, B-cell-depleted T cells, or PBMCs.

While infection was still active, Seattle patients were enrolled and then followed longitudinally. Original analysis: By means of reference gene primer amplification, nucleated cell counts were estimated. TCRdb's copy holds only in-frame clones and misses some; the assay was immunoSEQ multiplex PCR. The V and J calls and clone size are taken from that table; D and trimming were inferred from the DNA. The sample lists some 400,000 clones; more than 75% were seen once. V dropped 4 bases and J dropped 4 bases, with 10 bases sitting between them. Germline V gene lookup returns CDR1 KGHDR and CDR2 SFDVKD. The CDR3 has 13 residues.

The V gene is TRBV24-1, the J gene TRBJ2-7, with a possible D match to TRBD1 (5 bases). The clonotype was recovered from a woman aged 30 to 39 with COVID-19, enrolled during active disease. Specimen: peripheral blood. CDR3 sequence reads: CATSDPDTYEQYF. Here the CDR3 DNA reads TGTGCCACCAGTGACCCGGACACGTACGAGCAGTACTTC.